Listed below are T cell receptor beta chains from one sample, sequenced in a study of T cells in localized non-small cell lung cancer. TCRdb's copy holds only in-frame clones and misses some; the assay was immunoSEQ multiplex PCR. Of roughly 24,000 clones listed, 81% are singletons. The input for sequencing was peripheral blood, taken before any cancer treatment. Source of these receptors: a man aged 35 to 69 with stage III squamous cell lung carcinoma. The CDR3 runs from the conserved cysteine through the conserved F or W. A D gene is named only where the DNA matches it firmly. Some rows mark clone size as missing; the rest say once, few, many or name a class of expanded clone.

v_call	clone_size	d_call	j_call	cdr3_aa	cdr3_nt
TRBV11-3	NA	TRBD1	TRBJ2-1	CASSRQGTGNNEQFF	TGTGCCAGCAGCCGTCAGGGGACAGGGAACAATGAGCAGTTCTTC
TRBV29-1	NA	TRBD1	TRBJ1-1	CSAWDRGREAFF	TGCAGCGCCTGGGACAGGGGAAGGGAAGCTTTCTTT
TRBV15	NA	NA	TRBJ2-5	CASGRGQETQYF	TGTGCCTCGGGCAGGGGCCAAGAGACCCAGTACTTC
TRBV11-2	NA	TRBD1	TRBJ1-4	CASSPTGGVGKLFF	TGTGCCAGCAGTCCCACAGGGGGCGTCGGAAAACTGTTTTTT
TRBV2	NA	TRBD1	TRBJ1-4	CASSVGQREKLFF	TGTGCCAGCAGTGTGGGACAGCGCGAAAAACTGTTTTTT
TRBV7-6	NA	NA	TRBJ2-5	CASSWSPEQGRKETQYF	TGTGCCAGCAGCTGGTCCCCCGAACAGGGTAGAAAAGAGACCCAGTACTTC
TRBV5-8	NA	NA	TRBJ2-7	CASSPQVRNGAYEQYF	TGTGCCAGCAGCCCGCAGGTCCGGAACGGCGCCTACGAGCAGTACTTC
TRBV28	NA	NA	TRBJ2-1	CASSWTIGYEQFF	TGTGCCAGCAGTTGGACGATCGGGTATGAGCAGTTCTTC
TRBV21-1	NA	NA	TRBJ2-3	CASSKGQFNTDTQYF	TGTGCCAGCAGCAAAGGACAGTTTAACACGGATACGCAGTATTTT
TRBV19	NA	TRBD1	TRBJ2-7	CATGQGPYEQYF	TGTGCCACCGGACAGGGGCCCTACGAGCAGTACTTC
TRBV11-2	few	NA	TRBJ1-1	CASSKSGGLNTEAFF	TGTGCCAGCAGCAAGTCCGGCGGTTTGAACACTGAAGCTTTCTTT
TRBV7-9	NA	TRBD1	TRBJ1-5	CASSLTGPDQPQHF	TGTGCCAGCAGCTTGACAGGGCCGGACCAGCCCCAGCATTTT
TRBV5-1	NA	NA	TRBJ2-2	CASSSTGHTGELFF	TGCGCCAGCAGCTCCACAGGTCACACCGGGGAGCTGTTTTTT
TRBV19	NA	TRBD2	TRBJ2-1	CASSGGGGRADEQFF	TGTGCCAGTAGTGGCGGCGGCGGGAGGGCCGATGAGCAGTTCTTC
TRBV19	once	TRBD1	TRBJ1-5	CATGWQGGNQPQHF	TGTGCCACCGGGTGGCAGGGGGGGAATCAGCCCCAGCATTTT
TRBV7-3	NA	NA	TRBJ2-6	CASSRVIDLTGANVLTF	TGTGCCAGCAGCCGGGTGATCGACCTAACTGGGGCCAACGTCCTGACTTTC
TRBV28	NA	NA	TRBJ2-3	CASSPLRGQGLPDTQYF	TGTGCCAGCAGTCCATTGCGGGGGCAAGGGCTTCCAGATACGCAGTATTTT